A selection of T cell receptor beta chains follows, all from one sample in a study of blood T cell repertoires in COVID-19. Produced via immunoSEQ multiplex PCR; TCRdb's table is partial and in-frame only. The sample includes roughly 59,000 clones, approximately 80% seen only once; the top ten take about 12%. Sequenced input: peripheral blood. These receptors all stem from a man older than 75 with acute or convalescent COVID-19. Both conserved end residues are part of each CDR3. D genes are given only for firm matches. A row's size may be missing; if present it is once, few, many or a size class.

-,TRBJ1-1,TRBV5-1,14,-,CASSLLMGHTEAFF,TGCGCCAGCAGCCTCCTTATGGGCCACACTGAAGCTTTCTTT
TRBD2,TRBJ2-6,TRBV7-6,19,-,CASSVLLAGLGSGANVLTF,TGTGCCAGCAGCGTACTCCTAGCGGGACTAGGCTCTGGGGCCAACGTCCTGACTTTC
TRBD2,TRBJ2-7,TRBV6-6,14,few,CASRLSGRNYEQYF,TGTGCCAGCAGGCTGAGCGGGAGAAACTACGAGCAGTACTTC
-,TRBJ1-5,TRBV19,14,few,CASSIDGGNQPQHF,TGTGCCAGTAGTATCGACGGGGGGAATCAGCCCCAGCATTTT
-,TRBJ2-7,TRBV7-3,13,-,CASSLTPLDEQYF,TGTGCCAGCAGCTTAACTCCCTTAGACGAGCAGTACTTC
-,TRBJ1-2,TRBV11-3,15,few,CASSLFGSQRDGYTF,TGTGCCAGCAGCTTATTCGGGAGTCAGCGGGATGGCTACACCTTC
-,TRBJ2-1,TRBV6-5,15,-,CASRTTGSPNNEQFF,TGTGCCAGCAGAACAACAGGGTCCCCAAACAATGAGCAGTTCTTC
-,TRBJ2-5,TRBV30,12,few,CAWSPSEETQYF,TGTGCCTGGAGCCCCTCCGAAGAGACCCAGTACTTC
TRBD2,TRBJ2-5,TRBV14,16,-,CASSLGLAGYQETQYF,TGTGCCAGCAGTCTGGGACTAGCGGGGTATCAAGAGACCCAGTACTTC
-,TRBJ2-2,TRBV5-6,13,-,CASSWAFTGELFF,TGTGCCAGCAGCTGGGCGTTCACCGGGGAGCTGTTTTTT
TRBD1,TRBJ2-2,TRBV2,14,-,CASRGNRGTGELFF,TGTGCCAGCAGGGGGAACAGGGGCACCGGGGAGCTGTTTTTT
TRBD1,TRBJ2-1,TRBV5-1,15,-,CASSGTGNSYNEQFF,TGCGCCAGCAGCGGGACAGGGAACTCCTACAATGAGCAGTTCTTC
TRBD2,TRBJ2-7,TRBV4-1,16,-,CASSQRLAGGTYEQYF,TGCGCCAGCAGCCAAAGACTAGCGGGAGGAACCTACGAGCAGTACTTC